Below, 24 T cell receptor beta chains from the same sample are listed, as sequenced in a study of cytomegalovirus exposure and HLA in healthy donors. Use of 60 Vbeta and 13 Jbeta primers characterized the PCR. TCRdb's copy holds only in-frame clones and misses some; the assay was immunoSEQ multiplex PCR. The sample comprises 90,000 or so clones, 82% of which are singletons, and roughly 3.4% rests with the top ten. Sequencing input: PBMCs. These receptors were obtained from a man aged 25 to 40 in good health and CMV-seropositive.

This chain links TRBV7-2 with TRBJ2-3; D call uncertain. V lost 0 bases and J lost 1, with 5 bases in between. Germline V gene data show CDR1 as SGHTA and CDR2 as FQGNSA. The CDR3 runs 14 residues. Here the CDR3 DNA reads TGTGCCAGCAGCTTAGCTAGCCGCACAGATACGCAGTATTTT. Translation: CASSLASRTDTQYF.

This clone was seen only a few times. The V gene is TRBV5-1, the J gene TRBJ1-1; a weak D match, TRBD1 (5 bases). The CDR3 extends over 12 amino acids. The V gene's germline CDR1 is SGHRS and CDR2 YFSETQ. Trimming shortened V by 1 base and J by 8 bases, and 9 bases separated the two germline ends. CDR3 sequence: CASSLTTGEAFF. CDR3 sequence (DNA): TGCGCCAGCAGCTTGACAACAGGCGAAGCTTTCTTT.

The chain carries TRBV5-1 and TRBJ2-7, with 7 bases lining up with TRBD1. The germline V gene encodes CDR1 SGHRS and CDR2 YFSETQ. The V gene end was trimmed by 3 bases and the J gene end by 3 bases; junction bases not matched to a gene: 6. The CDR3 contains 14 residues. The chain's CDR3 is CASSSGQRGYEQYF. CDR3 sequence (DNA): TGCGCCAGCAGCTCGGGACAGCGCGGCTACGAGCAGTACTTC.

V usage is TRBV28 and J usage is TRBJ1-2; the match to TRBD1 covers 10 bases. Germline CDR1 is MDHEN and CDR2 is SYDVKM. Trimming removed 5 bases from V and 3 bases from J; junction bases left unmatched: 6. This CDR3 is 15 amino acids long. This chain's CDR3 is CASSLGQGTDYGYTF. The CDR3, as DNA: TGTGCCAGCAGTCTGGGACAGGGGACGGACTATGGCTACACCTTC.

The chain links TRBV5-5 to TRBJ2-7; 7 bases match TRBD1. CDR1 and CDR2 (germline): SGHKS, YYEKEE (reference sequence). The CDR3 has 15 amino acids. J gave up 2 bases and V 0 bases, and 5 bases lay outside the gene matches. This CDR3 reads CASSLAVGQAYEQYF. In nucleotides, the CDR3 is TGTGCCAGCAGCTTGGCCGTCGGACAGGCCTACGAGCAGTACTTC.

A few counts support this clone. The genes are TRBV6-1 and TRBJ1-1; 7 bases are shared with TRBD1. The length of the CDR3 is 12 residues. Germline V CDR1 and CDR2: MNHNS, SASEGT. With 9 bases clipped from V and 7 bases from J, the junction kept 8 bases outside the gene matches. In DNA form, the CDR3 reads TGTGCCAGTACCGACAGGGATCGTGAAGCTTTCTTT. The encoded protein is CASTDRDREAFF.

This clone appeared a single time. The CDR3 here is CASSRTSGGTYEQYF. The CDR3 nucleotides read TGTGCCAGCAGTCGGACTAGCGGGGGAACCTACGAGCAGTACTTC. The chain employs TRBV14 and TRBJ2-7; 13 bases line up with TRBD2. CDR1 SGHDN and CDR2 FVKESK come from the germline V gene. This CDR3 contains 15 residues. V trimming: 6 bases; J trimming: 2 bases; junction bases outside the gene matches: 4.

The chain employs TRBV29-1 and TRBJ1-5, with D uncertain. Per the germline V gene, CDR1 is SQVTM and CDR2 is ANQGSEA. Trimming left V 4 bases short and J 6 bases short, with 13 bases between. The CDR3 loop spans 13 amino acids. The CDR3 DNA reads as TGCAGCGTTGTAGCAAGGGAGGGTCAGCCCCAGCATTTT. As protein: CSVVAREGQPQHF. The variable domain in full, with the rest retrieved from reference TRBV29-1 and TRBJ1-5, is SAVISQKPSRDICQRGTSLTIQCQVDSQVTMMFWYRQQPGQSLTLIATANQGSEATYESGFVIDKFPISRPNLTFSTLTVSNMSPEDSSIYLCSVVAREGQPQHFGDGTRLSIL.

The genes are TRBV7-8 and TRBJ2-1; 9 bases align to TRBD2. From germline, CDR1 is SGHVS and CDR2 FQNEAQ. CDR3 length equals 15 residues. J was trimmed by 3 bases and V by 5 bases; bases with no gene match: 5. CDR3 amino acids: CASSALAGSYNEQFF. In nucleotides, the CDR3 is TGTGCCAGCAGCGCTCTAGCGGGGAGCTACAATGAGCAGTTCTTC.

This chain connects TRBV6-5 to TRBJ2-5; no firm D call. The J call may be in error: the DNA end matches TRBJ2-7 better. The V gene's germline CDR1 is MNHEY and CDR2 SVGAGI. The CDR3 is 15 amino acids. DNA for the CDR3: TGTGCCAGCAGTTACTCGGCAGGTGGGCCCTACGAGCAGTACTTC. This encodes CASSYSAGGPYEQYF.

This clone was observed a few times. The chain has TRBV4-1 and TRBJ2-7; TRBD2 matches at 11 bases. CDR3 size: 16 residues. With 3 bases clipped from V and 2 bases from J, the junction kept 6 bases outside the gene matches. Germline-derived CDR1 and CDR2 are MGHRA and YSYEKL. The DNA of the CDR3 is TGCGCCAGCAGCCACGTGGGACTAGCGGCGCCCTACGAGCAGTACTTC. Amino acid sequence: CASSHVGLAAPYEQYF.

The chain combines TRBV28 with TRBJ2-6, with D possibly TRBD1 on 7 matching bases. The germline V and J ends were trimmed by 5 bases and 0 bases, with 14 bases remaining between them. This CDR3 spans 17 amino acids. Per the germline V gene, CDR1 is MDHEN and CDR2 is SYDVKM. The CDR3 sequence is CASSPRQGLSGANVLTF. The DNA for the CDR3 is TGTGCCAGCAGTCCCAGACAGGGACTCTCTGGGGCCAACGTCCTGACTTTC. The full variable domain, rest sourced from reference TRBV28 and TRBJ2-6, is DVKVTQSSRYLVKRTGEKVFLECVQDMDHENMFWYRQDPGLGLRLIYFSYDVKMKEKGDIPEGYSVSREKKERFSLILESASTNQTSMYLCASSPRQGLSGANVLTFGAGSRLTVL.

The chain uses TRBV19 and TRBJ2-1; tentative D call: TRBD2 (6 bases). Per germline, CDR1 LNHDA and CDR2 SQIVND (reference sequence). V lost 5 bases and J lost 4, with 12 bases in between. The CDR3 is made up of 14 amino acids. In DNA form, the CDR3 reads TGTGCCAGTAGTCCTCGAGGGACTTACAATGAGCAGTTCTTC. Translating gives CASSPRGTYNEQFF.

This chain joins TRBV4-3 and TRBJ2-7; 8 positions match TRBD2. This CDR3 has 16 residues. In germline, CDR1 is LGHNA, CDR2 YSLEER. Losses at the gene ends were 0 bases for V and 3 bases for J; bases not matched to a gene: 7. In DNA, the CDR3 is TGCGCCAGCAGCCAAGAAATCGGACTAGCTTTCTACGAGCAGTACTTC. Translated: CASSQEIGLAFYEQYF.

This clone was seen only a few times. The same CDR3 also results from other DNA sequences found in this sample. The rearrangement joins TRBV15 to TRBJ2-7, with D possibly being TRBD1 (6 bases). In germline, CDR1 is LNHNV, CDR2 YYDKDF (reference sequence). The CDR3 has 15 amino acids. V was shortened by 0 bases and J by 1 base, with 10 bases between the two germline ends. The CDR3 loop reads CATSRDRGQSYEQYF. The CDR3 DNA reads TGTGCCACCAGCAGAGATCGAGGACAGTCCTACGAGCAGTACTTC.

The chain has TRBV7-6 and TRBJ2-1; 13 bases agree with TRBD2. CDR3 size: 16 residues. With 1 base clipped from V and 6 bases from J, the junction kept 3 bases outside the gene matches. CDR1 SGHVS and CDR2 FNYEAQ come from the germline V gene. DNA for the CDR3: TGTGCCAGCAGCTTAGTGACTAGCGGGAGGTCCAATGAGCAGTTCTTC. Protein product: CASSLVTSGRSNEQFF.

This chain links TRBV27 with TRBJ2-1; D is unresolved. Germline values: CDR1 MNHEY, CDR2 SMNVEV (reference sequence). The V and J ends lost 3 bases and 0 bases respectively, with 3 bases between them. The CDR3 is 13 residues long. CDR3: CASSFNSYNEQFF. For the CDR3, the DNA is TGTGCCAGCAGTTTCAACTCCTACAATGAGCAGTTCTTC.

The gene calls are TRBV6-5 and TRBJ1-3; TRBD1 is a possible D gene (5 bases). V lost 2 bases to trimming and J lost 0 bases, with 11 bases between them. Germline CDR1 is MNHEY and CDR2 is SVGAGI. The CDR3 is 16 residues long. For the CDR3, the DNA is TGTGCCAGCAGTTACCGGGACGGGAGCTCTGGAAACACCATATATTTT. Encoded protein: CASSYRDGSSGNTIYF.

V is TRBV5-4 and J is TRBJ2-7, with D perhaps TRBD2 (6 bases). Per germline, CDR1 SGHNT and CDR2 YYREEE (reference sequence). Trimming stripped 4 bases from V and 5 bases from J, with 16 bases between. This CDR3 region has 14 residues. For the CDR3, the DNA is TGTGCCAGCAGCACGGAGACTAGTCCTGACGAGCAGTACTTC. Amino acid sequence: CASSTETSPDEQYF.

The rearrangement joins TRBV27 to TRBJ2-7, with TRBD2 matching 7 bases. CDR1 is MNHEY, CDR2 SMNVEV, per germline (reference sequence). The trim removed 6 bases at V and 3 bases at J, leaving 5 bases unmatched. This CDR3 region has 13 residues. CDR3 loop: CASRRTSNYEQYF. CDR3 coding DNA: TGTGCCAGCAGACGGACTAGTAACTACGAGCAGTACTTC.

The chain couples TRBV15 to TRBJ2-5; 8 nucleotides line up with TRBD1. Germline CDR1 and CDR2: LNHNV and YYDKDF (reference sequence). The CDR3 covers 14 residues. V trimming: 5 bases; J trimming: 4 bases; junction bases outside the gene matches: 6. The CDR3 nucleotides read TGTGCCACCAGCCCACGGACAGGGATAGAGACCCAGTACTTC. This gives the protein CATSPRTGIETQYF.

This clone was detected only once. The V gene is TRBV19, the J gene TRBJ2-2, with a possible D match to TRBD2 (6 bases). Trimming took 8 bases from V and 5 from J, leaving 12 bases between them. The CDR3 extends over 13 amino acids. Germline loops: CDR1 LNHDA, CDR2 SQIVND (reference sequence). CDR3 loop: CASSVAATGELFF. The CDR3 DNA sequence: TGTGCCAGTTCAGTAGCGGCGACCGGGGAGCTGTTTTTT.

V is TRBV7-2 and J is TRBJ2-1, with 7 bases lining up with TRBD2. V shed 6 bases, J shed 6 bases, and the junction held 8 bases outside the gene matches. Germline values: CDR1 SGHTA, CDR2 FQGNSA. The CDR3 has 14 residues. In DNA form, the CDR3 reads TGTGCCAGCAGTTCAAGCGGGATTAGCAATGAGCAGTTCTTC. Its protein product is CASSSSGISNEQFF.

The chain joins TRBV5-6 to TRBJ2-7; TRBD1 is a possible D gene (6 bases). This CDR3 comprises 16 residues. Germline CDR1 SGHDT, CDR2 YYEEEE. Trimming shortened V by 3 bases and J by 2 bases, and 18 bases separated the two germline ends. CDR3 residues: CASSSSTGPGTYEQYF. The DNA of the CDR3 is TGTGCCAGCAGCTCGTCAACAGGGCCCGGCACCTACGAGCAGTACTTC.